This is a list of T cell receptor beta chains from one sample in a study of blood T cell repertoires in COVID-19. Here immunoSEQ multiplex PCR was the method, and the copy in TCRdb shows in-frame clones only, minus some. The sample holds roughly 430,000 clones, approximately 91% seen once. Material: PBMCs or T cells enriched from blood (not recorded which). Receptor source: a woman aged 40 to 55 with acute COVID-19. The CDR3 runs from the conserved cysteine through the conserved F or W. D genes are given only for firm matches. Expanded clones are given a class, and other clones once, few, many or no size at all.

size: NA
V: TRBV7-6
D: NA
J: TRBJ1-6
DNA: TGTGCCAGCAGCTTAGCGGGCCAGGGGAAGGGTTCACCCCTCCACTTT
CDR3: CASSLAGQGKGSPLHF

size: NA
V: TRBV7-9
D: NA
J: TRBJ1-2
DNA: TGTGCCAGCAGCTTAGTGGGAGATTATGGCTACACCTTC
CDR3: CASSLVGDYGYTF

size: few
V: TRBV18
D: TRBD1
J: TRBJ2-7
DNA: TGTGCCAGCTCACCTCCAGGGGGAGAGCAGTACTTC
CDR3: CASSPPGGEQYF

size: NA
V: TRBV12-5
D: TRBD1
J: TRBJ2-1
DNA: TGTGCTAGTGGTTTGGGACAGGGGATCTACAATGAGCAGTTCTTC
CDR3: CASGLGQGIYNEQFF

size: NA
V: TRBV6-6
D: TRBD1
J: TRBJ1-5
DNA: TGTGCCAGCAGTGAGAGGACAGGGCCTAATCAGCCCCAGCATTTT
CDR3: CASSERTGPNQPQHF

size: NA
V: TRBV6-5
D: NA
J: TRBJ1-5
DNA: TGTGCCAGCAGTTACGCGGGCGGTCAGCCCCAGCATTTT
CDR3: CASSYAGGQPQHF

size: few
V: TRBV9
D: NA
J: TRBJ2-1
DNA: TGTGCCAGCAGCGTATCGAATGAGCAGTTCTTC
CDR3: CASSVSNEQFF

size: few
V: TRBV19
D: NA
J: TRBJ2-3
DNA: TGTGCCAGTAGTAGTGGAAACGGGATCTACACAGATACGCAGTATTTT
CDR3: CASSSGNGIYTDTQYF

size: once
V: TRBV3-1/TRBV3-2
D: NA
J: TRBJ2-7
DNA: TGTGCCAGCAGCCAAGATAATAGCGTCAACATTCGGTTC
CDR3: CASSQDNSVNIRF

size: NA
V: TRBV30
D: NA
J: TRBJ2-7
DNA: TGTGCCTGGGTCGGGGGACTCTCCTCCTACGAGCAGTACTTC
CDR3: CAWVGGLSSYEQYF

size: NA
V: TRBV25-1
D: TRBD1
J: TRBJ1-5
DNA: TGTGCCAGCAGTGGCCGGGACAGGGATCAGCCCCAGCATTTT
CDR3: CASSGRDRDQPQHF

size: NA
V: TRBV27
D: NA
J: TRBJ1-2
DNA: TGTGCCCGACTCCTCGGAGGGGGGGGCAACTATGGCTACACCTTC
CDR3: CARLLGGGGNYGYTF

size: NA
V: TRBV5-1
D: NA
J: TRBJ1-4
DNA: TGCGCCAGCAGCCTAACCCCCGGGATTAATGAAAAACTGTTTTTT
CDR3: CASSLTPGINEKLFF

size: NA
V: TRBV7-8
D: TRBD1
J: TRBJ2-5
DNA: TGTGCCAGCAGCTTAGGGACAGGGGGCTTGGAGACCCAGTACTTC
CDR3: CASSLGTGGLETQYF

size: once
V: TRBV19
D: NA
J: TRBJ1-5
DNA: TGTGCCAGAAGGGGGGGGCTGGCTAGCAATCAGCCCCAGCATTTT
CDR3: CARRGGLASNQPQHF

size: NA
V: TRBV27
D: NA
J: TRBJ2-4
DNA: TGTGCCAGCAGTTTGGAGGGGGGGATAAACATTCAGTACTTC
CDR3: CASSLEGGINIQYF

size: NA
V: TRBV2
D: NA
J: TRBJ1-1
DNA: TGTGCCAGCAGTCTAGACAGGAGGAGGACTGAAGCTTTCTTT
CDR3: CASSLDRRRTEAFF

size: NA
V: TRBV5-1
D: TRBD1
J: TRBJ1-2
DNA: TGCGCCAGCAGCACTCCCGACAGGGTTGGCTACACCTTC
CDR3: CASSTPDRVGYTF

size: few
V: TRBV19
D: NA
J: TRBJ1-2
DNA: TGTGCCAGTAGTATAGTAGGGGATGGCGGCTACACCTTC
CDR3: CASSIVGDGGYTF

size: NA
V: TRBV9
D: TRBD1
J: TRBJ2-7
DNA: TGTGCCAGCAGCCCCAGGGGGCGGTACGAGCAGTACTTC
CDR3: CASSPRGRYEQYF

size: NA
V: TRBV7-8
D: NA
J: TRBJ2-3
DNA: TGTGCCAGCAGCTCCCTAAGGCGGGCGGGAAGCACAGATACGCAGTATTTT
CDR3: CASSSLRRAGSTDTQYF

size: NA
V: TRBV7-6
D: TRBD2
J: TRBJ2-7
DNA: TGTGCCAGCAGCTTAGGGACTAGCGGGGGGAAACACGAGCAGTACTTC
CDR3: CASSLGTSGGKHEQYF

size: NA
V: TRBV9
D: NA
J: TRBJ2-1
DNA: TGTGCCAGCAGCGTAGCGGGGGAAGACTCCTACAATGAGCAGTTCTTC
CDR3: CASSVAGEDSYNEQFF

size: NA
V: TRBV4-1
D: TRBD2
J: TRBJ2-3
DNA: TGCGCCAGCAGCCAAGAAAGGGCAGATGGACTAGCGAGCACAGATACGCAGTATTTT
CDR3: CASSQERADGLASTDTQYF

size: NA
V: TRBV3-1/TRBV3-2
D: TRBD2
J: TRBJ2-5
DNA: TGTGCCAGCAGCCAAGGGTCTAGCGGGGGGTATGAGACCCAGTACTTC
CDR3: CASSQGSSGGYETQYF

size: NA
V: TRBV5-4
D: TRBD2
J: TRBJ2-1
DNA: TGTGCCAGCAGCTCCCCCGGGGCTAGCGGGGGGAATGAGCAGTTCTTC
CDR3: CASSSPGASGGNEQFF

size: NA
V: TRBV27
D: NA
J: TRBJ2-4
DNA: TGTGCCAGCAGTTTTTCGGGGGTACCGGACGGCATTCAGTACTTC
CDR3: CASSFSGVPDGIQYF

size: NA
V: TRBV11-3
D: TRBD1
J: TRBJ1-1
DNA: TGTGCCAGCAGCCTAGGACAGGGCCCGAACACTGAAGCTTTCTTT
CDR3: CASSLGQGPNTEAFF